The 2 T cell receptor beta chains below all came from one sample that was sequenced in a study of control samples from healthy donors and cancer patients. Produced via immunoSEQ multiplex PCR; TCRdb's table is partial and in-frame only. The table includes around 99,000 clones, about nine tenths detected once. Specimen: blood. The receptor source for this set is a human donor in good health. The donor label of this sample is uncertain.

J is TRBJ2-7 and V is TRBV5-6; 11 bases agree with TRBD2. Trimming took 4 bases from V and 2 from J; bases not matched to a gene: 8. Germline V gene lookup returns CDR1 SGHDT and CDR2 YYEEEE. There are 16 residues in the CDR3. For the CDR3, the DNA is TGTGCCAGCAGCAAGCTAGCGGGGGGACAACCCTACGAGCAGTACGTC. Its translation is CASSKLAGGQPYEQYV.

V and J are TRBV19 and TRBJ1-1; D is perhaps TRBD1 (6 bases). Germline CDR1 LNHDA, CDR2 SQIVND (reference sequence). Trimming pared 5 bases from V and 1 base from J, leaving 8 bases between. This CDR3 is 13 amino acids long. CDR3 sequence: CASSLQGNTEAFF. CDR3 in DNA: TGTGCCAGTAGTCTACAGGGGAACACTGAAGCTTTCTTT. The whole variable domain, remainder taken from reference TRBV19 and TRBJ1-1, is DGGITQSPKYLFRKEGQNVTLSCEQNLNHDAMYWYRQDPGQGLRLIYYSQIVNDFQKGDIAEGYSVSREKKESFPLTVTSAQKNPTAFYLCASSLQGNTEAFFGQGTRLTVV.